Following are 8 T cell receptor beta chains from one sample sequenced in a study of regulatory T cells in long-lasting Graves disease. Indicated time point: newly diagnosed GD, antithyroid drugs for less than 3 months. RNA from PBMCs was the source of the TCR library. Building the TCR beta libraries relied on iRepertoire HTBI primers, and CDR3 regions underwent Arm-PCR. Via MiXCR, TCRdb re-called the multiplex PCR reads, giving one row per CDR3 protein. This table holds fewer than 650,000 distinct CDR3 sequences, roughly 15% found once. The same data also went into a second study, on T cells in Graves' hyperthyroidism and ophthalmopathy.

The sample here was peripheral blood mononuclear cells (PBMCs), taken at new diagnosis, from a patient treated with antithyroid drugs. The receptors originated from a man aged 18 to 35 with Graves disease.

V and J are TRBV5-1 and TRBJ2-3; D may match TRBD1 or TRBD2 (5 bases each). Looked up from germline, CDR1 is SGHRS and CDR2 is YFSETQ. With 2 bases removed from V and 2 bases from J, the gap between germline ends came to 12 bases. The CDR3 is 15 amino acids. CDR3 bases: TGCGCCAGCAGCTTAAGGGACGCAACCACAGATACGCAGTATTTT. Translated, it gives CASSLRDATTDTQYF.

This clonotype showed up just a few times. The DNA for the CDR3 is TGTGCCATCAGTGAGCCCGTAGCGGGAGCAGCGTACGAGCAGTACTTC. It translates to CAISEPVAGAAYEQYF. The gene calls are TRBV10-3 and TRBJ2-7; 9 positions agree with TRBD2. Per germline, CDR1 ENHRY and CDR2 SYGVKD. Trimming cost V 2 bases and J 4 bases; bases outside gene matches: 9. The CDR3 has 16 residues.

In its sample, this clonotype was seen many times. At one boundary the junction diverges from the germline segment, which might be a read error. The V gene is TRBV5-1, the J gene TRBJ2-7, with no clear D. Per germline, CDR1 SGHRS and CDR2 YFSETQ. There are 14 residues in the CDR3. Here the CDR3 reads CASSLAGLTYEQYF. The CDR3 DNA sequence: TGTGCCAGCAGCTTGGCCGGGCTCACCTACGAGCAGTACTTC.

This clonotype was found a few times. The CDR3 region has the DNA TGTGCCACCAGTGACCCCAGGGAGAGGGTCTCCTACAATGAGCAGTTCTTC. It specifies CATSDPRERVSYNEQFF. The V and J genes are TRBV24-1 and TRBJ2-1, with D perhaps assigned TRBD1 or TRBD2 (5 bases each). Trimming cost V 4 bases and J 0 bases, with 15 bases left between them. CDR1 and CDR2 from the germline V gene are KGHDR and SFDVKD. The CDR3 totals 17 residues.

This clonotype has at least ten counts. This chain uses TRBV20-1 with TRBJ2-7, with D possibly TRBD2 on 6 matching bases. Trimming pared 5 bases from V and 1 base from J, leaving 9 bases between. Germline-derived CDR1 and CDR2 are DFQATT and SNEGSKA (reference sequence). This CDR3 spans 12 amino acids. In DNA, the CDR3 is TGCAGTGCTGGTAGCGGATCCTACGAGCAGTACTTC. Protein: CSAGSGSYEQYF.

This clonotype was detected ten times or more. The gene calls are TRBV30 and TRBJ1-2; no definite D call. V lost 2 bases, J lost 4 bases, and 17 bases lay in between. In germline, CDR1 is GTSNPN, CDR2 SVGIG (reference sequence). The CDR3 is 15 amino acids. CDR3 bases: TGTGCCTGGAGTCCTAGTGCCCACTTGGGCTATGGCTACACCTTC. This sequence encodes CAWSPSAHLGYGYTF. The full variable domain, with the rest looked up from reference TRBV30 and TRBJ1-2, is SQTIHQWPATLVQPVGSPLSLECTVEGTSNPNLYWYRQAAGRGLQLLFYSVGIGQISSEVPQNLSASRPQDRQFILSSKKLLLSDSGFYLCAWSPSAHLGYGYTFGSGTRLTVV.

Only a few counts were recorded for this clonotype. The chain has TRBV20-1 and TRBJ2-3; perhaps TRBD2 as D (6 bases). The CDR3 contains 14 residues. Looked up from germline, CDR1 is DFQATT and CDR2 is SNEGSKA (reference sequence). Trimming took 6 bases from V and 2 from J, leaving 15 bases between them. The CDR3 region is CSAPLAYYTDTQYF. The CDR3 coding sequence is TGCAGTGCACCTCTAGCGTATTACACAGATACGCAGTATTTT.

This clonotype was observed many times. The CDR3 here is CSARASGRDTQYF. In nucleotides, the CDR3 is TGCAGTGCTAGGGCAAGCGGGAGAGATACGCAGTATTTT. The chain is built from TRBV20-1 and TRBJ2-3, with 8 bases that match TRBD2. V lost 3 bases, J lost 5 bases, and 4 bases stayed unmatched. CDR1 and CDR2 (germline): DFQATT, SNEGSKA (reference sequence). The CDR3 loop spans 13 amino acids.